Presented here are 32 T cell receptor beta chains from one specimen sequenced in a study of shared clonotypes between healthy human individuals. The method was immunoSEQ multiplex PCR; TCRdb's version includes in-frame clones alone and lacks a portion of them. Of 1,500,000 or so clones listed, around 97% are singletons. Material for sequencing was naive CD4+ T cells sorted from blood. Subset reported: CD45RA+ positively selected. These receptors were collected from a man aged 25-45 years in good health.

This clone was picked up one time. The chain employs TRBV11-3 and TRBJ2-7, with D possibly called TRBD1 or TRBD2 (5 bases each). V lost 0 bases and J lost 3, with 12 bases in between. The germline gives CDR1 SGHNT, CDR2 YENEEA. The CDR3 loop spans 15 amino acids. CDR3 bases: TGTGCCAGCAGCTTAGATTCGGGACCATACTACGAGCAGTACTTC. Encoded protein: CASSLDSGPYYEQYF.

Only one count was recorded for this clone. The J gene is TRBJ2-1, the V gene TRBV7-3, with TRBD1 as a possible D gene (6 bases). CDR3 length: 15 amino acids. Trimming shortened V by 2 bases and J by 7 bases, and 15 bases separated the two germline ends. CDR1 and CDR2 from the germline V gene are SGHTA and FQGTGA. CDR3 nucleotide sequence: TGTGCCAGCAGCTTACAGGGGACGCCTCCAAATGAGCAGTTCTTC. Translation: CASSLQGTPPNEQFF.

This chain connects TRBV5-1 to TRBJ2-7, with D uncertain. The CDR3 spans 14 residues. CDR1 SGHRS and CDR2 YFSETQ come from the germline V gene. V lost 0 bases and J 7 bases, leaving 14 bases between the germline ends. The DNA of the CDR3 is TGCGCCAGCAGCTTGGGCCCGGCGACCCAAGAGCAGTACTTC. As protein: CASSLGPATQEQYF.

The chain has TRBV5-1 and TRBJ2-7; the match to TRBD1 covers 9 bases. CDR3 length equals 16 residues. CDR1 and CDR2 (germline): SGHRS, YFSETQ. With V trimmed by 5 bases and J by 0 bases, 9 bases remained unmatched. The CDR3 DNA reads TGCGCCAGCAGTCCACTAACAGGGGGCGGCTCCTACGAGCAGTACTTC. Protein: CASSPLTGGGSYEQYF.

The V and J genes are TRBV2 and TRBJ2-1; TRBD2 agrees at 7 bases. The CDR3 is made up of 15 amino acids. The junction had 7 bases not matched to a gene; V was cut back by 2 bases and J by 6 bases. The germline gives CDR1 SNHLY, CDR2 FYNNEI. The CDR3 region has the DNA TGTGCCAGCAGTGAATATGGGAGGGCCTCCAATGAGCAGTTCTTC. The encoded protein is CASSEYGRASNEQFF.

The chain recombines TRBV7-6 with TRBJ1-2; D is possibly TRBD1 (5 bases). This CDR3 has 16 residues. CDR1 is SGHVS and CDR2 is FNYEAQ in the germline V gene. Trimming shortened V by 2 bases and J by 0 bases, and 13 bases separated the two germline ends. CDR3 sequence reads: CASSLLRADSNYGYTF. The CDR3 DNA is TGTGCCAGCAGCTTACTCAGGGCAGATTCTAACTATGGCTACACCTTC.

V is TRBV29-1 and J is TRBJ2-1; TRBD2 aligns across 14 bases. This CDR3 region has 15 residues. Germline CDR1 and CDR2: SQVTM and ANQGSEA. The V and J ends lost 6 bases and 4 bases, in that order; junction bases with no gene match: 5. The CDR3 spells CSVGTSGGGYNEQFF. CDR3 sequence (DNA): TGCAGCGTAGGGACTAGCGGGGGAGGGTACAATGAGCAGTTCTTC.

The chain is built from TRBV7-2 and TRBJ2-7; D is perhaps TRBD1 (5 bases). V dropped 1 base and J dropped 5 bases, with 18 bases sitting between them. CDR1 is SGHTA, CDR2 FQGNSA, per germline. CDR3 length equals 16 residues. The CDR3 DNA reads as TGTGCCAGCAGCTTAGTAGTAGGGTCAGGGAAAAACGAGCAGTACTTC. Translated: CASSLVVGSGKNEQYF.

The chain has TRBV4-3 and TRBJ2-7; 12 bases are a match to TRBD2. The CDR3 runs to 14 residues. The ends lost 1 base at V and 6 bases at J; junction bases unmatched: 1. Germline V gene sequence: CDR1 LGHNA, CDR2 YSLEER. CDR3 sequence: CASSQGLAGVEQYF. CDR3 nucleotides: TGCGCCAGCAGCCAAGGACTAGCGGGAGTCGAGCAGTACTTC.

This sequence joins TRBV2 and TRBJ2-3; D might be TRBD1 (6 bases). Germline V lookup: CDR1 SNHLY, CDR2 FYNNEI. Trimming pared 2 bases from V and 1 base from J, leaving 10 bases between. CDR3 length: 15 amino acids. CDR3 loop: CASSEMQGRTDTQYF. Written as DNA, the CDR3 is TGTGCCAGCAGTGAAATGCAGGGGCGCACAGATACGCAGTATTTT.

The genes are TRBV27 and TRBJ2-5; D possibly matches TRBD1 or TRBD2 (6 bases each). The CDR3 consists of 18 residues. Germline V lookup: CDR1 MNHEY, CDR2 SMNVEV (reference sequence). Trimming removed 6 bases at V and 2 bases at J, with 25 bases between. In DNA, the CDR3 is TGTGCCAGCAGGTGGAGGGGGGTTTCGGTACAGCTGCAAGAGACCCAGTACTTC. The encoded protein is CASRWRGVSVQLQETQYF.

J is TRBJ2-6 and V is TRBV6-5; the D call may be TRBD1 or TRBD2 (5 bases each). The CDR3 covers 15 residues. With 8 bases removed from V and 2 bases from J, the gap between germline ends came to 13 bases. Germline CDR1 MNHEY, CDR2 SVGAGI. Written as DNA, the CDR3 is TGTGCCAGCGGGACCCGGGTGACTGGGGCCAACGTCCTGACTTTC. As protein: CASGTRVTGANVLTF.

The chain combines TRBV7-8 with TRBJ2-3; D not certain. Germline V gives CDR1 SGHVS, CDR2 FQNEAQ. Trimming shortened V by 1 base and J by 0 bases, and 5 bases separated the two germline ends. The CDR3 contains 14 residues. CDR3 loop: CASSLDLSTDTQYF. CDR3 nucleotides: TGTGCCAGCAGCTTAGACTTGAGCACAGATACGCAGTATTTT.

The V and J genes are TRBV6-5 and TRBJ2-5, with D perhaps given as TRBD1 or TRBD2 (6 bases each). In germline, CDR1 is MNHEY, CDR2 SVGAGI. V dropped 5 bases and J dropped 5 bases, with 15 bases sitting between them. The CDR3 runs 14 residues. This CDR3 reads CASSARGLQETQYF. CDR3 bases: TGTGCCAGCAGTGCCAGGGGACTCCAGGAGACCCAGTACTTC.

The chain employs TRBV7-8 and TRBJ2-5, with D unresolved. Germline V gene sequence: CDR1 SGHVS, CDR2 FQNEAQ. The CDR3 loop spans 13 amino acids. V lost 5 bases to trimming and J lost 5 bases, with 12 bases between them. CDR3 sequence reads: CASSSATVETQYF. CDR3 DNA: TGTGCCAGCAGCAGCGCAACCGTTGAGACCCAGTACTTC.

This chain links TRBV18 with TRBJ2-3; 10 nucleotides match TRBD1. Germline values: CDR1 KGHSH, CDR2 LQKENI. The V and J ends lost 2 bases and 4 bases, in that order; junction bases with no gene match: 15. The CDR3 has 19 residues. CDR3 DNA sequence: TGTGCCAGCTCACCAATCGGAGTTCGGACAGGGGGTTCGCCAGATACGCAGTATTTT. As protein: CASSPIGVRTGGSPDTQYF.

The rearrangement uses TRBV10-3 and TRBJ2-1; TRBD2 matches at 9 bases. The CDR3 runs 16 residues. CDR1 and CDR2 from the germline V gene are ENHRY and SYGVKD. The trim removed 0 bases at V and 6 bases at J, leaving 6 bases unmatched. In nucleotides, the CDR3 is TGTGCCATCAGTGAGTCTCCCAGCGGGAGGTTCAATGAGCAGTTCTTC. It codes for CAISESPSGRFNEQFF.

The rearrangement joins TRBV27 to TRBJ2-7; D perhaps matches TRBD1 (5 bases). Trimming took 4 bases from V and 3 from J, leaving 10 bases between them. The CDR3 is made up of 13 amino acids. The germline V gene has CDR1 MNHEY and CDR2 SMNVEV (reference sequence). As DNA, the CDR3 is TGTGCCAGCAGTTCGGCCAGGGACTACGAGCAGTACTTC. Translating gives CASSSARDYEQYF.

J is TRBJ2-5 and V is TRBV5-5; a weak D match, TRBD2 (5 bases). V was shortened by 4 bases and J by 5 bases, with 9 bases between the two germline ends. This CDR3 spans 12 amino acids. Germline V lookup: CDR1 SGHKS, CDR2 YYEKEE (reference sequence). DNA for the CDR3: TGTGCCAGCAGCCCCACGGGGGAGACCCAGTACTTC. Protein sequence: CASSPTGETQYF.

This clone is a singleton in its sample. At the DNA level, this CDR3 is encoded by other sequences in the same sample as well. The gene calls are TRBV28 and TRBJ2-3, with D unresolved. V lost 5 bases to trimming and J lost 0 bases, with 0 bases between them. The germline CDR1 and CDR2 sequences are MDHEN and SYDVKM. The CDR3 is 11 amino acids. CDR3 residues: CASSSTDTQYF. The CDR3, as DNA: TGTGCCAGCAGTAGCACAGATACGCAGTATTTT.

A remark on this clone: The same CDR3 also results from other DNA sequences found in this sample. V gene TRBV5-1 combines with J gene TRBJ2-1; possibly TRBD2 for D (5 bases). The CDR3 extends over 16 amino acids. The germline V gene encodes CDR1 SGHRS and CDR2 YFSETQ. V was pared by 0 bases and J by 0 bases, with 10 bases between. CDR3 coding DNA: TGCGCCAGCAGCTTGGTCGGCGGGTCCTCCTACAATGAGCAGTTCTTC. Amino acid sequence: CASSLVGGSSYNEQFF.

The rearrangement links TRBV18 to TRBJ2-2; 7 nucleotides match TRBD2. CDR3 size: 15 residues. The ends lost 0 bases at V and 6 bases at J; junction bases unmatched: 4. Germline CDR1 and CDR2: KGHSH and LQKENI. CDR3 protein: CASSPPRTSAGELFF. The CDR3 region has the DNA TGTGCCAGCTCACCACCGAGGACTAGTGCCGGGGAGCTGTTTTTT.

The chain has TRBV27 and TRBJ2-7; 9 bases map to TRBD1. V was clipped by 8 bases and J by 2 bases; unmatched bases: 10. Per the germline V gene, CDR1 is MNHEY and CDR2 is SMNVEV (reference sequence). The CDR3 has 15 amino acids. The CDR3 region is CASALSGQGTYEQYF. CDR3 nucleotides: TGTGCCAGCGCGCTCTCGGGACAGGGTACCTACGAGCAGTACTTC.

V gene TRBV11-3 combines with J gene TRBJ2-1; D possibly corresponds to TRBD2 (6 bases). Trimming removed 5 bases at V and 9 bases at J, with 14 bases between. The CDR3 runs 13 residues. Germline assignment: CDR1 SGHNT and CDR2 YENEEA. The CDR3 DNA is TGTGCCAGCAGCCCGCGGTTGGGGGGTGAGCAGTTCTTC. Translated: CASSPRLGGEQFF.

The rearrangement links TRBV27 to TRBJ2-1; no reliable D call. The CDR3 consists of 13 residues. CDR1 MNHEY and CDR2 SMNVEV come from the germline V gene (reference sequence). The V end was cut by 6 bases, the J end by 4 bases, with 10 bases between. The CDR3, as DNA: TGTGCCAGCAGCACCACTTTGTACAATGAGCAGTTCTTC. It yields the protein CASSTTLYNEQFF.

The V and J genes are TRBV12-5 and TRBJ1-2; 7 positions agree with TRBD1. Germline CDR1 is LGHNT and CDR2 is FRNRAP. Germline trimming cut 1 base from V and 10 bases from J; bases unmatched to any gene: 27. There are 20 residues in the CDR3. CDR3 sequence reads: CASGLGRQGILKPPMVHYTF. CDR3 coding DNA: TGTGCTAGTGGTTTGGGAAGACAGGGTATCCTCAAACCCCCTATGGTTCACTACACCTTC.

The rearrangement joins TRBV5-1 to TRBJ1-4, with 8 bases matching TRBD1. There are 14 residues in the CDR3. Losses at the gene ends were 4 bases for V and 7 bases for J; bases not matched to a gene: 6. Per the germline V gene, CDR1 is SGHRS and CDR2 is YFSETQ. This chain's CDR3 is CASSIGQGTEKLFF. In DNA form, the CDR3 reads TGCGCCAGCAGCATAGGACAGGGAACTGAAAAACTGTTTTTT.

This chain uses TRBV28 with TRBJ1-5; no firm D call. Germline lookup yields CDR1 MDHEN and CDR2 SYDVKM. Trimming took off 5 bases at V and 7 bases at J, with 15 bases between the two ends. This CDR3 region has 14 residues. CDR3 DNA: TGTGCCAGCAGTCCAACAGACATGTGGCAGCCCCAGCATTTT. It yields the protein CASSPTDMWQPQHF.

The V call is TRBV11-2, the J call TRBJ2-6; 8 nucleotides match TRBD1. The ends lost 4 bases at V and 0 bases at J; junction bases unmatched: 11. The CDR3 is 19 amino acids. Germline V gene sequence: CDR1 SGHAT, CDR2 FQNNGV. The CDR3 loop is CASSSYGTGSPSGANVLTF. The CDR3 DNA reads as TGTGCCAGCAGCTCCTACGGGACAGGTTCCCCCTCTGGGGCCAACGTCCTGACTTTC. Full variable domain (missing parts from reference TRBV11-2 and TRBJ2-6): EAGVAQSPRYKIIEKRQSVAFWCNPISGHATLYWYQQILGQGPKLLIQFQNNGVVDDSQLPKDRFSAERLKGVDSTLKIQPAKLEDSAVYLCASSSYGTGSPSGANVLTFGAGSRLTVL.

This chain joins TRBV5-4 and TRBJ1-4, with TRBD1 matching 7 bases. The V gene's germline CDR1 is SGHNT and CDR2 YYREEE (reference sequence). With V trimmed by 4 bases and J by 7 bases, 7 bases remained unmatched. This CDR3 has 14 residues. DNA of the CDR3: TGTGCCAGCAGCCCGGGACAGTCCGGTGAAAAACTGTTTTTT. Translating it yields CASSPGQSGEKLFF.

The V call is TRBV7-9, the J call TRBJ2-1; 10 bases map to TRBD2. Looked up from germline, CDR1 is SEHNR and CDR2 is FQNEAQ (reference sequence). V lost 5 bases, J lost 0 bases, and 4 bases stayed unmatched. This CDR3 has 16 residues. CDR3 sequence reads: CASSPGLADSYNEQFF. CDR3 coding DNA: TGTGCCAGCAGCCCCGGACTAGCGGACTCCTACAATGAGCAGTTCTTC.

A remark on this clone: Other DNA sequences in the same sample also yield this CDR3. CDR3 sequence: CASSRGSNEKLFF. CDR3 DNA: TGCGCCAGCAGCAGGGGATCTAATGAAAAACTGTTTTTT. This chain uses TRBV5-1 with TRBJ1-4, with a weak D call TRBD1 (5 bases). This CDR3 is built from 13 residues. V was shortened by 4 bases and J by 3 bases, with 7 bases between the two germline ends. The germline gives CDR1 SGHRS, CDR2 YFSETQ.